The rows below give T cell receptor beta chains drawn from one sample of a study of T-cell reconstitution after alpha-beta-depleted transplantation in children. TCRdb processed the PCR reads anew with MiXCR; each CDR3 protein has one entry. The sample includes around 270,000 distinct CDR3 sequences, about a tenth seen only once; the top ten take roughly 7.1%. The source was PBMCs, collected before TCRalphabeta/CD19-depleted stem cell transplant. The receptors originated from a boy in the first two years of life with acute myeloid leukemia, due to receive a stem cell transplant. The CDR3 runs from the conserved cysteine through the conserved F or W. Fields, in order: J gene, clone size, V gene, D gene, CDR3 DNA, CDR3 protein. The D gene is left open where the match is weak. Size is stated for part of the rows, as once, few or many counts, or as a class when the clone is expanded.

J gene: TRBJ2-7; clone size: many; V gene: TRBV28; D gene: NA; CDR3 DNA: TGTGCCAGCAGTGGATTGGGGGCGACAGTTCTCTCCTACGAGCAGTACTTC; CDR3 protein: CASSGLGATVLSYEQYF
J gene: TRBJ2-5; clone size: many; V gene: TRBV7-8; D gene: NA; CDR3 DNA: TGTGCCAGCAGCTTAGAAGGGAATCTTGCGGGTTCTCAAGAGACCCAGTACTTC; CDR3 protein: CASSLEGNLAGSQETQYF
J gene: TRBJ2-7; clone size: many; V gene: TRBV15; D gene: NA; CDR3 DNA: TGTGCCACCAGGAAAGACTCCTACGAGCAGTACTTC; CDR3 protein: CATRKDSYEQYF
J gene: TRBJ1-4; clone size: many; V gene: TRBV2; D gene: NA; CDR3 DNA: TGTGCCAGCAGTGAATGGCAGGGGATTAATGAAAAACTGTTTTTT; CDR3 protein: CASSEWQGINEKLFF
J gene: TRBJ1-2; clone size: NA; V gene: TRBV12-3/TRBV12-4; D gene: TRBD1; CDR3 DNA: TGTGCCAGCAGCCCCGTCCGGACAGGGATCCCTAATGGCTATGGCTACACCTTC; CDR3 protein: CASSPVRTGIPNGYGYTF
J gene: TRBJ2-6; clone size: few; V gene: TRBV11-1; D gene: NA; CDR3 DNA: TGTGCCAGCAGCTTAGGCCTGGAAGGTGCCACCTCTGGGGCCAACGTCCTGACTTTC; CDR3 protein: CASSLGLEGATSGANVLTF
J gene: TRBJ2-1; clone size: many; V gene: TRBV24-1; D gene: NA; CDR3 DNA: TGTGCCACCAGCCTGGACAGCTACAATGAGCAGTTCTTC; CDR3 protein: CATSLDSYNEQFF
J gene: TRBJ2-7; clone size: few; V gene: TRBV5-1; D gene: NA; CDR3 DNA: TGCGCCAGCAGCTTGGCCAATTCCTTGGCCGGAGGAGGGCAGTACTTC; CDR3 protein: CASSLANSLAGGGQYF
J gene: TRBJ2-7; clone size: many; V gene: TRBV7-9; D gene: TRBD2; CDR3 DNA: TGTGCCAGCAGCTTAGTTCTAGCGGGGGAGCGCGAGCAGTACTTC; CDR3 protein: CASSLVLAGEREQYF
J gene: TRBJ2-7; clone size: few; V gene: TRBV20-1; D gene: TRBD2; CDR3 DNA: TGCAGTGCCGAGCGGGAGGTCTCCTACGAGCAGTACTTC; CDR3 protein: CSAEREVSYEQYF
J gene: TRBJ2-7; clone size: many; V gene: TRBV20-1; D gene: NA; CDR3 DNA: TGCAGTGCTAGGGGTTTGTTACTAGCTTCCTACGAGCAGTACTTC; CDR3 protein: CSARGLLLASYEQYF
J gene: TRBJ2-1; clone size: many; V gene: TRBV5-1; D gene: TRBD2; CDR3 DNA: TGCGCCAGCAGGCTGGGGACTAGCGGGGTCAATGAGCAGTTCTTC; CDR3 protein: CASRLGTSGVNEQFF
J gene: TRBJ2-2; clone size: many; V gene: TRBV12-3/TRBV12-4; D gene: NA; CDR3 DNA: TGTGCCAGCAGTAAGGAGAAGGGCGGGGAGCTGTTTTTT; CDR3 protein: CASSKEKGGELFF
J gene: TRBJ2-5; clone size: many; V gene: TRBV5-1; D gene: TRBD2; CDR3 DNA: TGCGCCAGCAGCTTGGCCCCACTAGCGGCGGAGACCCAGTACTTC; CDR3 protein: CASSLAPLAAETQYF
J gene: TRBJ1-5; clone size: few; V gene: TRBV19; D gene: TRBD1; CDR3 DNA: TGTGCCACCCGGACAGGGGCATCCAATCAGCCCCAGCATTTT; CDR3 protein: CATRTGASNQPQHF
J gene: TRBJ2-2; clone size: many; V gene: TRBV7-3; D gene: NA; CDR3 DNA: TGTGCCAGCAGAAGTGGGAACACCGGGGAGCTGTTTTTT; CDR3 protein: CASRSGNTGELFF
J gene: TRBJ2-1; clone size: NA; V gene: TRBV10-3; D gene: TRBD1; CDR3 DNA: TGTGCCATCAGAGGGGACAGGGGGCGCTCGGATGAGCAGTTCTTC; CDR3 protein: CAIRGDRGRSDEQFF
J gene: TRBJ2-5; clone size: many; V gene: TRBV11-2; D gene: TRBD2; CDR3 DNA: TGTGCCAGCAGCTCAATTACTCTCTTAGCGGGAGTCGGAGAGACCCAGTACTTC; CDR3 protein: CASSSITLLAGVGETQYF
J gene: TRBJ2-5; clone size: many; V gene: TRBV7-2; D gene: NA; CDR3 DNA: TGTGCCAGCAGCTTAGAGCTGGGACGAGAGACCCAGTACTTC; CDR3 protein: CASSLELGRETQYF
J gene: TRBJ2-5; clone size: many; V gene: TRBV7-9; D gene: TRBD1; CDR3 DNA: TGTGCCAGCAGCTTAGCTACCGGGACAGGGATTGAGGAGACCCAGTACTTC; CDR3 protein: CASSLATGTGIEETQYF
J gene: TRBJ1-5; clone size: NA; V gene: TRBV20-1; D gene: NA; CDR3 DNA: TGCAGTGCTAGATGGGGCACAAGGGCACAGCCCCAGCATTTT; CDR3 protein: CSARWGTRAQPQHF
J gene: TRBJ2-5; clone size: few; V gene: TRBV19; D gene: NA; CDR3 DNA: TGTGCCAGTAGAAGAACCAGGGGAGTGGGCCAGACCCAGTACTTC; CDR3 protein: CASRRTRGVGQTQYF
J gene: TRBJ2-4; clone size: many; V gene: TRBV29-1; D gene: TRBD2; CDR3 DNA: TGCAGCGTTGGGGGACTAGCAAGCAAAAACATTCAGTACTTC; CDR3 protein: CSVGGLASKNIQYF
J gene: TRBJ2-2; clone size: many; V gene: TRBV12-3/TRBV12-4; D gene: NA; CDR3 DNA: TGTGCCAGCACGGTGGGATGGGACACCGGGGAGCTGTTTTTT; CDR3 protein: CASTVGWDTGELFF
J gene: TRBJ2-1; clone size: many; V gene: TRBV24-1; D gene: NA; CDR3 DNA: TGTGCCACCAGTGATCCGGGACCTAGCTCCTACAATGAGCAGTTCTTC; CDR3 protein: CATSDPGPSSYNEQFF
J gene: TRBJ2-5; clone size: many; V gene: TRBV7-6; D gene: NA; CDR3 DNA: TGTGCCAGCAGCCCCGGTATCGGGACGGGGACCCAGTACTTC; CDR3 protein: CASSPGIGTGTQYF
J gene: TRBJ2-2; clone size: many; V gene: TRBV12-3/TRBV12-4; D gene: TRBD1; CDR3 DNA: TGTGCCGGTGGGACAGAGAACACCGGGGAGCTGTTTTTT; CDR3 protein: CAGGTENTGELFF
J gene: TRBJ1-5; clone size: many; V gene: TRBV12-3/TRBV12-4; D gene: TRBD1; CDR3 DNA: TGTGCCAGCAGCCCCGGGACAGGGGGCAGTCAGCCCCAGCATTTT; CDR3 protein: CASSPGTGGSQPQHF
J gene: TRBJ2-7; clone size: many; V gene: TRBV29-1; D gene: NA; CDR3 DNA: TGCAGCGTTGAAGATAGAGGACACCCGCTAGGAGAGCAGTACTTC; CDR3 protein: CSVEDRGHPLGEQYF
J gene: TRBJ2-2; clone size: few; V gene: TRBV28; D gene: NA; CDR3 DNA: TGTGCCAGCAGTTTAGGTCCGGGGTGGTCCACCGGGGAGCTGTTTTTT; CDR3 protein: CASSLGPGWSTGELFF
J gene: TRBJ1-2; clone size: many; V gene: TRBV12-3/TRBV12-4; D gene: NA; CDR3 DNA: TGTGCCAGCAGCCCAACAGGGTCTAACTATGGCTACACCTTC; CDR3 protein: CASSPTGSNYGYTF
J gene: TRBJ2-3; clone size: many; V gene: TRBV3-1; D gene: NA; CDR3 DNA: TGTGCCAGCAGCCAACGATCTAGCGCAGATACGCAGTATTTT; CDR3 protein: CASSQRSSADTQYF
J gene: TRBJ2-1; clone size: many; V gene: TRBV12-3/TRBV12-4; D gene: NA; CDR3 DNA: TGTGCCAGCAGCCCCCCGACTTCTGGCGCCCCGCTGGATGAGCAGTTCTTC; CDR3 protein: CASSPPTSGAPLDEQFF
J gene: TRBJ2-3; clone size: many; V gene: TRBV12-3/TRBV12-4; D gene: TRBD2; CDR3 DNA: TGTGCCAGCAGTCCTGGGCTAAGCGGGGGCACAGATACGCAGTATTTT; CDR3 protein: CASSPGLSGGTDTQYF
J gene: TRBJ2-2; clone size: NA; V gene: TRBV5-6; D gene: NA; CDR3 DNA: TGTGCCAGCAGCTTGTATAAGGGGTACACCGGGGAGCTGTTTTTT; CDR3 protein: CASSLYKGYTGELFF
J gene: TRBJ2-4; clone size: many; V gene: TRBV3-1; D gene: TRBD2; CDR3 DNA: TGTGCCAGCAGCCCCTCGGGGGGGAAAAACATTCAGTACTTC; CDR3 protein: CASSPSGGKNIQYF
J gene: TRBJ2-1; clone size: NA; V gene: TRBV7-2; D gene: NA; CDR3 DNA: TGTGCCAGCAGCTTAGCGCGCGGCTCCTACAATGAGCAGTTCTTC; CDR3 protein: CASSLARGSYNEQFF
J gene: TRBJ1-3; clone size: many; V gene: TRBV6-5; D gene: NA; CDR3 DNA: TGTGCCAGCAGTTACGGGGGGTTCTCTGGAAACACCATATATTTT; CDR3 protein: CASSYGGFSGNTIYF
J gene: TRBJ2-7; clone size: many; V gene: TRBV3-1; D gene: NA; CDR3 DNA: TGTGCCAGCAGCCAATCCGGCAGGTACTCCTACGAGCAGTACTTC; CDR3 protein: CASSQSGRYSYEQYF
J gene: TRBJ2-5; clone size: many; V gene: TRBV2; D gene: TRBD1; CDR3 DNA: TGTGCCAGCAGGGGGGACAGCCAAGAGACCCAGTACTTC; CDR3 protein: CASRGDSQETQYF
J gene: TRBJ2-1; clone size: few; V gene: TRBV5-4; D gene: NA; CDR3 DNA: TGTGCCAGCAGCCCGCTGGCGGGGGCTCCCTACAATGAGCAGTTCTTC; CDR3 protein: CASSPLAGAPYNEQFF
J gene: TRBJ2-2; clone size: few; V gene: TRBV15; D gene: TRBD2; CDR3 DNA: TGTGCCACCAGCAGAGTTGTCGTACTAGCGTTTTTCACCGGGGAGCTGTTTTTT; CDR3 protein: CATSRVVVLAFFTGELFF
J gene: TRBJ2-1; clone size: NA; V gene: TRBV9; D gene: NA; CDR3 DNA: TGTGCCAGCAGCGTGGTGGGGGGCACCTACAATGAGCAGTTCTTC; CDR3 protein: CASSVVGGTYNEQFF
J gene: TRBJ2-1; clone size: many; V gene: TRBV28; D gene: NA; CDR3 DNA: TGTGCCAGCAGGGACCTGAGCTCCTACAATGAGCAGTTCTTC; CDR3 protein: CASRDLSSYNEQFF
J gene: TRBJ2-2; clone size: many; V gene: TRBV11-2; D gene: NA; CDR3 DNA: TGTGCCAGCATTCCGACTGCGAACACCGGGGAGCTGTTTTTT; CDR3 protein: CASIPTANTGELFF
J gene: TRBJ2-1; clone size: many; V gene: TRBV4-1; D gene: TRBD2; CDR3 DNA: TGCGCCAGCAGCCCGGGACTAGCGGGAGCCGGCCCCTACAATGAGCAGTTCTTC; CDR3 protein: CASSPGLAGAGPYNEQFF
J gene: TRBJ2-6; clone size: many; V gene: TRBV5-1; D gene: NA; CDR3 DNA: TGCGCCAGCAGCCTGACAGTTATGAGCTCTGGGGCCAACGTCCTGACTTTC; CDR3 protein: CASSLTVMSSGANVLTF
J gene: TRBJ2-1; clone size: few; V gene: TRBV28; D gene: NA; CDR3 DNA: TGTGCCAGCAGCCTGCTTCTAGCGTTGCCATCCTACAATGAGCAGTTCTTC; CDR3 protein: CASSLLLALPSYNEQFF
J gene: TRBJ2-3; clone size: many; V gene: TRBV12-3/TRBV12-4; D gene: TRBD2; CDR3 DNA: TGTGCCAGCAGTTTGATACCTAGGTGGGGGGGGAGAACGCAGTATTTT; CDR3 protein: CASSLIPRWGGRTQYF